This TCR beta chain was retrieved from a study of T cell responses to AZD1222 COVID-19 vaccine. Broader study findings: Donors were chiefly white British, with a greater number of females, and clonal diversity was perhaps underestimated.

Assay: immunoSEQ multiplex PCR; the TCRdb copy retains only in-frame clones and omits some. This table holds approximately 100,000 clones, roughly 86% found once. This clone showed up just a few times. As yet, its antigen is unknown. The TCR originated in an adult who received the MenACWY meningococcal vaccine as a control. The sample was peripheral blood, taken 28 days after the second dose of the MenACWY control vaccine.

This chain's CDR3 is CASSGAGTGLTDTQYF. The CDR3 DNA reads as TGTGCCAGCAGCGGGGCCGGGACAGGGCTCACAGATACGCAGTATTTT. The genes are TRBV7-2 and TRBJ2-3, with TRBD1 identical over 9 bases. V gave up 5 bases and J gave up 2 bases; unmatched junction bases: 8. Germline CDR1 SGHTA, CDR2 FQGNSA. This CDR3 spans 16 amino acids.